The clone carrying this TCR beta chain was seen just once. Per the authors' pipeline: Reference gene primer amplification yielded estimated nucleated cell counts. The table came from immunoSEQ multiplex PCR; TCRdb's copy has only in-frame clones and leaves some out. V and J calls plus clone size are reproduced from that table; the DNA served to infer D and trimming. The sample includes 270,000 or so clones, around nine tenths of them seen just once. There are 15 residues in the CDR3. Germline V gives CDR1 MNHNY, CDR2 SVGAGI (reference sequence). The trim removed 4 bases at V and 1 base at J, leaving 5 bases unmatched. This record belongs to a study of blood T cell repertoires in COVID-19. About the study: Whether acute or convalescent, the COVID-19 samples came from the United States, Italy and Spain. T cells, B-cell-depleted T cells, or PBMCs supplied cDNA or gDNA.

Sequenced input: peripheral blood. The chain recombines TRBV6-6 with TRBJ2-7; 9 bases are a match to TRBD1. The origin of this receptor is a man in his forties with active or convalescent COVID-19. The CDR3 nucleotides read TGTGCCAGCAGTTCGACAGGGGGATTGTCCTACGAGCAGTACTTC. This sequence encodes CASSSTGGLSYEQYF.